These 31 T cell receptor beta chains came from one sample sequenced in a study of patients and donors after allogeneic stem cell transplantation. TCRdb re-called the RT-PCR reads through MiXCR, storing one row per CDR3 protein. The top ten clones hold roughly 12% of a sample with 200,000 to 250,000 distinct CDR3 sequences, 13% to 15% of them seen once. Source material: blood, either unsorted or a sorted T cell fraction (not recorded which). Receptor source: a human donor who was either an allogeneic HSCT recipient or a stem cell or donor lymphocyte infusion donor (not recorded which). It is not recorded whose cells these are; they may come from a transplant donor.

This clonotype has a handful of counts. The CDR3 spells CASSVGGSLVQTQYF. In DNA, the CDR3 is TGTGCCAGCAGCGTGGGAGGGAGCCTGGTACAGACCCAGTACTTC. The rearrangement joins TRBV9 to TRBJ2-5; 7 nucleotides align to TRBD2. CDR1 and CDR2 (germline): SGDLS, YYNGEE. Trimming cost V 2 bases and J 6 bases; bases outside gene matches: 10. CDR3 length: 15 amino acids.

This clonotype was observed many times. The V gene is TRBV7-2, the J gene TRBJ2-3; TRBD2 aligns across 8 bases. This CDR3 contains 15 residues. Germline trimming cut 0 bases from V and 3 bases from J; bases unmatched to any gene: 2. The germline CDR1 and CDR2 sequences are SGHTA and FQGNSA. CDR3 amino acids: CASSLASGKTDTQYF. DNA for the CDR3: TGTGCCAGCAGCTTAGCTAGCGGGAAAACAGATACGCAGTATTTT.

This chain connects TRBV14 to TRBJ1-2; tentatively, D is TRBD1 (5 bases). CDR1 is SGHDN, CDR2 FVKESK, per germline. This CDR3 has 14 amino acids. Trimming stripped 1 base from V and 5 bases from J, with 11 bases between. The CDR3 nucleotides read TGTGCCAGCAGCCAAGGGACAAGGCCTTATGGCTACACCTTC. This sequence encodes CASSQGTRPYGYTF.

The chain links TRBV7-9 to TRBJ2-2, with 9 bases that match TRBD1. The germline V gene has CDR1 SEHNR and CDR2 FQNEAQ (reference sequence). V trimming: 3 bases; J trimming: 3 bases; junction bases outside the gene matches: 5. The CDR3 consists of 16 residues. The CDR3: CASSFVWTGDTGELFF. DNA for the CDR3: TGTGCCAGCAGCTTCGTTTGGACAGGGGACACCGGGGAGCTGTTTTTT. Full variable domain (outside the CDR3, taken from reference TRBV7-9 and TRBJ2-2): DTGVSQNPRHKITKRGQNVTFRCDPISEHNRLYWYRQTLGQGPEFLTYFQNEAQLEKSRLLSDRFSAERPKGSFSTLEIQRTEQGDSAMYLCASSFVWTGDTGELFFGEGSRLTVL.

This clonotype appeared a few times. V gene TRBV5-1 combines with J gene TRBJ2-7, with TRBD2 as a possible D gene (5 bases). Trimming stripped 4 bases from V and 3 bases from J, with 14 bases between. Per the germline V gene, CDR1 is SGHRS and CDR2 is YFSETQ. This CDR3 is 14 amino acids long. CDR3 nucleotide sequence: TGCGCCAGCAGCGCCCAGCGGAAAAACTACGAGCAGTACTTC. Amino acid sequence: CASSAQRKNYEQYF. Filled out from reference TRBV5-1 and TRBJ2-7, the complete variable domain reads KAGVTQTPRYLIKTRGQQVTLSCSPISGHRSVSWYQQTPGQGLQFLFEYFSETQRNKGNFPGRFSGRQFSNSRSEMNVSTLELGDSALYLCASSAQRKNYEQYFGPGTRLTVT.

This clonotype showed up many times. The chain has TRBV5-1 and TRBJ1-2, with a weak D call TRBD1 (5 bases). Germline V gives CDR1 SGHRS, CDR2 YFSETQ. The CDR3 length is 14 residues. Deletions cut 6 bases from V and 2 bases from J, with 14 bases between. CDR3 sequence (DNA): TGCGCCAGCACTGAGGCGGGGGGGAACTATGGCTACACCTTC. Its translation: CASTEAGGNYGYTF.

This clonotype came up a few times. The gene calls are TRBV30 and TRBJ1-5; no reliable D call. The V end lost 2 bases, the J end lost 9 bases, and 11 bases lay between the germline ends. The CDR3 is 12 amino acids. CDR1 is GTSNPN, CDR2 SVGIG, per germline (reference sequence). The CDR3, as DNA: TGTGCCTGGAGTTTCTGGGATCGGCCCCAGCATTTT. Translated: CAWSFWDRPQHF.

This clonotype showed up just a few times. The CDR3, as DNA: TGTGCCAGCAGTTTAGAAGGGGTCGGATACGAGCAGTACTTC. Amino acid sequence: CASSLEGVGYEQYF. The chain couples TRBV27 to TRBJ2-7; the D gene is possibly TRBD1 (5 bases). With 2 bases removed from V and 4 bases from J, the gap between germline ends came to 12 bases. CDR3 length equals 14 residues. Germline CDR1 is MNHEY and CDR2 is SMNVEV (reference sequence).

The chain joins TRBV5-1 to TRBJ1-6, with D hard to call. The CDR3 runs 15 residues. V lost 0 bases, J lost 7 bases, and 11 bases lay in between. Germline CDR1 and CDR2: SGHRS and YFSETQ. DNA of the CDR3: TGCGCCAGCAGCTTGGAACAGATACTCAATTCACCCCTCCACTTT. Residues: CASSLEQILNSPLHF.

There are many counts of this clonotype. This chain joins TRBV28 and TRBJ2-2; 8 bases match TRBD2. In germline, CDR1 is MDHEN, CDR2 SYDVKM. The length of the CDR3 is 15 residues. J was trimmed by 6 bases and V by 5 bases; bases with no gene match: 8. As DNA, the CDR3 is TGTGCCAGCAGTCCTCCGGGGGGGTTGGCCGGGGAGCTGTTTTTT. Its translation is CASSPPGGLAGELFF.

This clonotype showed up just a few times. The V call is TRBV12-3 or TRBV12-4, the J call TRBJ1-2, with D perhaps matching TRBD1 (5 bases). The CDR3 contains 16 residues. The ends were cut back, 3 bases at V and 4 bases at J, with 18 bases in the middle. The chain's CDR3 is CASSFSSRGTGYGYTF. In DNA, the CDR3 is TGTGCCAGCAGTTTCAGCAGTCGGGGGACCGGCTATGGCTACACCTTC.

This clonotype came up a few times. V gene TRBV5-5 combines with J gene TRBJ1-1; D gene uncertain. The V gene's germline CDR1 is SGHKS and CDR2 YYEKEE (reference sequence). Between the trimmed V and J ends, which lost 3 bases and 1 base, there was a span of 19 bases. The CDR3 covers 17 residues. CDR3 nucleotides: TGTGCCAGCAGCTCACTAGGGATGAGAGGAACGAACACTGAAGCTTTCTTT. It specifies CASSSLGMRGTNTEAFF.

As for this clonotype: This may be a read error, as it is one base from a much larger clone. This chain joins TRBV6-1 and TRBJ1-2, with 7 bases matching TRBD1. The V gene's germline CDR1 is MNHNS and CDR2 SASEGT. This CDR3 comprises 15 residues. J lost 8 bases, V lost 9 bases, and 18 bases had no gene match. In DNA form, the CDR3 reads TGTGCCAGAAGTACGAGACAGGGTAGTGGAGGGGGCTACACCTTC. It encodes CARSTRQGSGGGYTF.

This clonotype has only a few counts. The V and J genes are TRBV12-3 or TRBV12-4 and TRBJ2-5, with no clear D. V dropped 3 bases and J dropped 5 bases, with 10 bases sitting between them. This CDR3 contains 13 residues. Here the CDR3 DNA reads TGTGCCAGCAGTTTTGGGGTTTTGGAGACCCAGTACTTC. Protein sequence: CASSFGVLETQYF.

This clonotype showed up many times. The chain carries TRBV12-3 or TRBV12-4 and TRBJ1-4, with no clear D. V lost 3 bases, J lost 0 bases, and 8 bases lay in between. The CDR3 runs 15 residues. CDR3 sequence: CASSFWGATNEKLFF. The CDR3 coding sequence is TGTGCCAGCAGTTTTTGGGGTGCAACTAATGAAAAACTGTTTTTT.

The CDR3 sequence is CASSWGLGAFF. The CDR3 DNA is TGTGCCAGCAGTTGGGGGCTGGGGGCTTTCTTT. The chain is built from TRBV6-1 and TRBJ1-1; D possibly corresponds to TRBD1 (6 bases). Germline lookup yields CDR1 MNHNS and CDR2 SASEGT. V lost 5 bases and J lost 11, with 12 bases in between. The CDR3 totals 11 residues.

The chain is built from TRBV9 and TRBJ2-7; 9 nucleotides align to TRBD1. The V gene end was trimmed by 0 bases and the J gene end by 6 bases; junction bases not matched to a gene: 13. The CDR3 runs 17 residues. Germline assignment: CDR1 SGDLS and CDR2 YYNGEE. CDR3 in amino acids: CASSVGPDPTGGAEQYF. CDR3 in DNA: TGTGCCAGCAGCGTAGGACCCGATCCGACAGGGGGGGCCGAGCAGTACTTC.

This clonotype was recorded a few times. The genes are TRBV5-1 and TRBJ1-1, with D perhaps matching TRBD1 (6 bases). Trimming removed 4 bases from V and 5 bases from J, with 18 bases in between. Germline CDR1 is SGHRS and CDR2 is YFSETQ. The CDR3 loop spans 15 amino acids. The CDR3 is CASSPHGGAGTEAFF. As DNA, the CDR3 is TGCGCCAGCAGCCCCCACGGGGGGGCGGGGACTGAAGCTTTCTTT.

This clonotype was recorded at least ten times. The chain links TRBV7-9 to TRBJ1-4, with D unresolved. Trimming cost V 0 bases and J 7 bases, with 9 bases left between them. In germline, CDR1 is SEHNR, CDR2 FQNEAQ (reference sequence). This CDR3 region has 14 residues. In DNA, the CDR3 is TGTGCCAGCAGCTTAGCTCTGGGGAGTGAAAAACTGTTTTTT. Protein: CASSLALGSEKLFF. Drawing the rest from reference TRBV7-9 and TRBJ1-4, the complete variable domain is DTGVSQNPRHKITKRGQNVTFRCDPISEHNRLYWYRQTLGQGPEFLTYFQNEAQLEKSRLLSDRFSAERPKGSFSTLEIQRTEQGDSAMYLCASSLALGSEKLFFGSGTQLSVL.

This clonotype occurred a few times. The V and J genes are TRBV20-1 and TRBJ2-7; tentatively, D is TRBD1 or TRBD2 (6 bases each). Per the germline V gene, CDR1 is DFQATT and CDR2 is SNEGSKA (reference sequence). The CDR3 is 14 amino acids. Trimming took off 4 bases at V and 2 bases at J, with 15 bases between the two ends. The CDR3 loop reads CSAKVEGVPYEQYF. CDR3 in DNA: TGCAGTGCTAAGGTGGAGGGGGTTCCCTACGAGCAGTACTTC.

This clonotype was detected only a few times. V and J are TRBV29-1 and TRBJ2-4; D remains unclear. This CDR3 contains 13 residues. CDR1 and CDR2 (germline): SQVTM, ANQGSEA. Trimming removed 6 bases at V and 0 bases at J, with 9 bases between. CDR3 in amino acids: CSVGLRAKNIQYF. Here the CDR3 DNA reads TGCAGCGTGGGCCTGAGAGCCAAAAACATTCAGTACTTC.

This clonotype showed up just a few times. V usage is TRBV2 and J usage is TRBJ2-3; TRBD1 aligns across 7 bases. Unmatched junction bases numbered 8, after V lost 7 bases and J lost 4 bases. Germline CDR1 is SNHLY and CDR2 is FYNNEI. The length of the CDR3 is 14 residues. DNA for the CDR3: TGTGCCAGCAACCTCGACAGGGTAGCAGATACGCAGTATTTT. It codes for CASNLDRVADTQYF. The complete variable domain, with remaining parts taken from reference TRBV2 and TRBJ2-3, reads EPEVTQTPSHQVTQMGQEVILRCVPISNHLYFYWYRQILGQKVEFLVSFYNNEISEKSEIFDDQFSVERPDGSNFTLKIRSTKLEDSAMYFCASNLDRVADTQYFGPGTRLTVL.

V and J are TRBV29-1 and TRBJ2-3; TRBD2 might be the D (5 bases). Germline V gene lookup returns CDR1 SQVTM and CDR2 ANQGSEA. V lost 3 bases, J lost 4 bases, and 11 bases lay in between. The CDR3 is 13 residues long. This chain's CDR3 is CSVDSGYADTQYF. The CDR3 DNA reads as TGCAGCGTTGACTCGGGGTATGCAGATACGCAGTATTTT.

The chain uses TRBV27 and TRBJ1-5; maybe TRBD1 (5 bases). CDR1 is MNHEY, CDR2 SMNVEV, per germline (reference sequence). Between the trimmed V and J ends, which lost 9 bases and 0 bases, there was a span of 12 bases. The CDR3 has 14 residues. The CDR3 is CASWGVDSNQPQHF. CDR3 bases: TGTGCCAGTTGGGGGGTGGATAGCAATCAGCCCCAGCATTTT.

This clonotype was recorded a few times. J is TRBJ2-3 and V is TRBV20-1; a possible D gene is TRBD2 (5 bases). Germline assignment: CDR1 DFQATT and CDR2 SNEGSKA (reference sequence). This CDR3 has 11 residues. Trimming stripped 7 bases from V and 3 bases from J, with 8 bases between. CDR3 loop: CSGEGTDTQYF. CDR3 in DNA: TGCAGTGGCGAGGGAACAGATACGCAGTATTTT.

This clonotype was counted at least ten times. This chain connects TRBV5-1 to TRBJ2-3; D possibly matches TRBD1 or TRBD2 (5 bases each). V was pared by 3 bases and J by 4 bases, with 12 bases between. CDR1 and CDR2 from the germline V gene are SGHRS and YFSETQ. The CDR3 loop spans 14 amino acids. The CDR3 spells CASSSLGDSDTQYF. The DNA of the CDR3 is TGCGCCAGCAGCTCACTGGGGGATTCAGATACGCAGTATTTT.

The chain employs TRBV24-1 and TRBJ2-1, with 8 bases identical to TRBD1. Trimming at V came to 2 bases and at J to 8 bases, leaving 1 base not matched to a gene. Germline-derived CDR1 and CDR2 are KGHDR and SFDVKD. CDR3 length: 13 residues. The CDR3 region is CATSDYRGYEQFF. CDR3 bases: TGTGCCACCAGTGATTACAGGGGGTATGAGCAGTTCTTC.

This clonotype has more than one count but fewer than ten. Germline and junction disagree at one end, which may indicate a read error. The chain joins TRBV7-7 to TRBJ2-3; D gene ambiguous. From germline, CDR1 is SSHAT and CDR2 FNYEAQ (reference sequence). The CDR3 extends over 13 amino acids. The CDR3 here is CASSLEELATQYF. The CDR3 nucleotides are TGTGCTAGCAGCTTAGAGGAGTTGGCGACGCAGTATTTT. Full variable domain (missing parts from reference TRBV7-7 and TRBJ2-3): GAGVSQSPRYKVTKRGQDVTLRCDPISSHATLYWYQQALGQGPEFLTYFNYEAQPDKSGLPSDRFSAERPEGSISTLTIQRTEQRDSAMYRCASSLEELATQYFGPGTRLTVL.

This clonotype was seen a handful of times. This rearrangement joins TRBV6-2 or TRBV6-3 to TRBJ1-5, with D tentatively TRBD1 (5 bases). The length of the CDR3 is 15 residues. V was pared by 5 bases and J by 0 bases, with 11 bases between. In germline, CDR1 is MNHEY, CDR2 SVGEGT. The DNA for the CDR3 is TGTGCCAGCAGTATACGGGACGGTAGCAATCAGCCCCAGCATTTT. This codes for CASSIRDGSNQPQHF.

Remarks on this clonotype: A much larger clone differs from this one at a single base, so this may be a read error. The rearrangement joins TRBV3-1 to TRBJ1-1; unclear D gene. The CDR3 covers 13 residues. Germline lookup yields CDR1 LGHDT and CDR2 YNNKEL (reference sequence). The CDR3, as DNA: TGTGCCAGCAACCAAGTAAGCGGGAACGGAGCTTTCTTT. Its protein is CASNQVSGNGAFF. The whole variable domain, remainder taken from reference TRBV3-1 and TRBJ1-1, is DTAVSQTPKYLVTQMGNDKSIKCEQNLGHDTMYWYKQDSKKFLKIMFSYNNKELIINETVPNRFSPKSPDKAHLNLHINSLELGDSAVYFCASNQVSGNGAFFGQGTRLTVV.

This clonotype was seen a handful of times. The gene calls are TRBV7-6 and TRBJ2-3; D call uncertain. CDR3 length equals 15 residues. CDR1 SGHVS and CDR2 FNYEAQ come from the germline V gene. V lost 2 bases, J lost 1 base, and 10 bases lay in between. The CDR3 loop is CASSLRDVGTDTQYF. CDR3 DNA sequence: TGTGCCAGCAGCTTAAGGGATGTGGGCACAGATACGCAGTATTTT.